These 17 T cell receptor beta chains were sequenced from one sample in a study of PD-1 blockade in classical Hodgkin lymphoma. All patients experienced relapse after autologous stem cell transplantation, and brentuximab vedotin exposure was variable. Libraries were prepared by immunoSEQ multiplex PCR; TCRdb keeps only in-frame clonotypes and omits some of them. The sample shows 45,000 to 55,000 clones, around 67% of them seen only once. This specimen consisted of peripheral blood mononuclear cells (PBMCs), obtained before the second cycle of nivolumab. Receptors originate from a human donor with classical Hodgkin lymphoma.

This clone was detected only a few times. The V and J genes are TRBV6-5 and TRBJ2-6, with D maybe TRBD1 (5 bases). The CDR3 runs 15 residues. V lost 6 bases to trimming and J lost 3 bases, with 12 bases between them. The germline V gene has CDR1 MNHEY and CDR2 SVGAGI. The CDR3 region has the DNA TGTGCCAGCAGACCCGGGCAGGGTGGGGCCAACGTCCTGACTTTC. It yields the protein CASRPGQGGANVLTF.

The chain links TRBV25-1 to TRBJ1-1, with 8 bases identical to TRBD1. The CDR3 length is 14 residues. CDR1 and CDR2 (germline): MGHDK, SYGVNS. V shed 6 bases, J shed 4 bases, and the junction held 7 bases outside the gene matches. CDR3 nucleotides: TGTGCCAGCAGACAGACAGGGGAGGGCACTGAAGCTTTCTTT. Residues: CASRQTGEGTEAFF.

The chain is built from TRBV6-5 and TRBJ2-7; TRBD1 matches at 7 bases. Germline values: CDR1 MNHEY, CDR2 SVGAGI. This CDR3 is built from 14 residues. Unmatched junction bases numbered 8, after V lost 5 bases and J lost 4 bases. The CDR3 DNA reads as TGTGCCAGCAGTCCAACCGGGACAGTGTACGAGCAGTACTTC. Its translation is CASSPTGTVYEQYF.

This clone was observed once. The genes are TRBV6-5 and TRBJ2-7, with TRBD2 matching over 10 bases. V shed 0 bases and J 3 bases; nucleotides not matched to a gene: 2. The CDR3 loop spans 15 amino acids. The germline CDR1 and CDR2 sequences are MNHEY and SVGAGI. The CDR3 loop reads CASSYSLAGHYEQYF. In DNA, the CDR3 is TGTGCCAGCAGTTACTCACTAGCGGGGCACTACGAGCAGTACTTC.

The J gene is TRBJ2-3, the V gene TRBV5-1; D unresolved. The CDR3 sequence is 16 residues long. The germline V gene encodes CDR1 SGHRS and CDR2 YFSETQ. The germline V and J ends were trimmed by 4 bases and 0 bases, with 15 bases remaining between them. The CDR3 is CASSLRHAASTDTQYF. The DNA for the CDR3 is TGCGCCAGCAGCCTCCGACACGCTGCTAGCACAGATACGCAGTATTTT.

The chain couples TRBV9 to TRBJ1-2, with no clear D. V lost 9 bases to trimming and J lost 4 bases, with 4 bases between them. Looked up from germline, CDR1 is SGDLS and CDR2 is YYNGEE. This CDR3 has 9 residues. CDR3: CAKCYGYTF. CDR3 DNA sequence: TGTGCCAAGTGCTATGGCTACACCTTC.

V usage is TRBV6-7 and J usage is TRBJ1-1; TRBD1 might be the D (6 bases). TRBV6-7 is noted as an ORF with a role that remains uncertain. Between the trimmed V and J ends, which lost 4 bases and 4 bases, there was a span of 13 bases. CDR3 length equals 14 residues. This CDR3 reads CASSSGVEGTEAFF. The DNA of the CDR3 is TGTGCCAGCAGTTCAGGGGTTGAGGGCACTGAAGCTTTCTTT.

This clone showed up just once. The rearrangement uses TRBV29-1 and TRBJ1-2; 7 bases agree with TRBD1. The trim removed 7 bases at V and 0 bases at J, leaving 8 bases unmatched. Germline CDR1 SQVTM, CDR2 ANQGSEA. CDR3 size: 14 residues. CDR3 sequence reads: CSAQQGTANYGYTF. The CDR3 coding sequence is TGCAGCGCCCAACAGGGGACGGCTAACTATGGCTACACCTTC.

This chain connects TRBV7-5 to TRBJ2-5. TRBV7-5 is designated a pseudogene. The CDR3 has 11 amino acids. CDR3: CARSAEGTQYF. The CDR3 region has the DNA TGTGCCAGAAGTGCCGAAGGGACCCAGTACTTC.

This chain joins TRBV6-1 and TRBJ1-5; D remains unclear. The CDR3 runs 17 residues. Germline V lookup: CDR1 MNHNS, CDR2 SASEGT. The V end lost 3 bases, the J end lost 0 bases, and 15 bases lay between the germline ends. DNA of the CDR3: TGTGCCAGCAGTGAGTTGAGAGGAGGTAATAGCAATCAGCCCCAGCATTTT. Its protein product is CASSELRGGNSNQPQHF.

The chain links TRBV27 to TRBJ2-1, with 8 bases fitting TRBD1. The CDR3 is made up of 14 amino acids. The V gene end was trimmed by 4 bases and the J gene end by 6 bases; junction bases not matched to a gene: 5. CDR1 MNHEY and CDR2 SMNVEV come from the germline V gene (reference sequence). In DNA form, the CDR3 reads TGTGCCAGCAGTTCCCAGGGGGCATCCAATGAGCAGTTCTTC. Amino acid sequence: CASSSQGASNEQFF.

J is TRBJ1-1 and V is TRBV18; D is uncertain. The CDR3 consists of 14 residues. Germline V gives CDR1 KGHSH, CDR2 LQKENI. Trimming removed 1 base from V and 5 bases from J, with 11 bases in between. The CDR3: CASSPLEGRTEAFF. CDR3 nucleotide sequence: TGTGCCAGCTCACCACTAGAGGGCCGGACTGAAGCTTTCTTT. The full variable domain, with the rest looked up from reference TRBV18 and TRBJ1-1, is NAGVMQNPRHLVRRRGQEARLRCSPMKGHSHVYWYRQLPEEGLKFMVYLQKENIIDESGMPKERFSAEFPKEGPSILRIQQVVRGDSAAYFCASSPLEGRTEAFFGQGTRLTVV.

V gene TRBV6-6 combines with J gene TRBJ1-2, with TRBD1 as a possible D gene (5 bases). Trimming took 0 bases from V and 7 from J, leaving 12 bases between them. CDR3 length equals 14 residues. Germline V gene sequence: CDR1 MNHNY, CDR2 SVGAGI (reference sequence). In nucleotides, the CDR3 is TGTGCCAGCAGTTACTCATCAGGGCGCAGTGGCTACACCTTC. Its translation: CASSYSSGRSGYTF.

This chain uses TRBV11-2 with TRBJ2-1; unclear D gene. Between the trimmed V and J ends, which lost 3 bases and 9 bases, there was a span of 9 bases. The CDR3 contains 12 residues. Germline CDR1 reads SGHAT; CDR2 reads FQNNGV. The CDR3 region has the DNA TGTGCCAGCAGCTTTATGGATAGTGAGCAGTTCTTC. This encodes CASSFMDSEQFF.

In this sample, this clone turned up once. The gene calls are TRBV28 and TRBJ2-1; 12 nucleotides line up with TRBD2. Per the germline V gene, CDR1 is MDHEN and CDR2 is SYDVKM. The CDR3 contains 13 residues. Trimming removed 8 bases from V and 8 bases from J; junction bases left unmatched: 4. The CDR3 region is CASRTSGIYEQFF. CDR3 coding DNA: TGTGCCAGCCGGACTAGCGGGATTTATGAGCAGTTCTTC.

This rearrangement joins TRBV2 to TRBJ2-3; weak D call: TRBD1 (6 bases). CDR3 length: 15 residues. The V gene's germline CDR1 is SNHLY and CDR2 FYNNEI. V gave up 0 bases and J gave up 2 bases, with 9 bases separating them. CDR3 DNA sequence: TGTGCCAGCAGTGAAGCTGGACAGATCACAGATACGCAGTATTTT. This translates into CASSEAGQITDTQYF.

The V call is TRBV27, the J call TRBJ2-7; possible D gene TRBD1, 6 bases. This CDR3 has 14 amino acids. V shed 4 bases and J shed 7 bases, with 17 bases lying between them. Germline loops: CDR1 MNHEY, CDR2 SMNVEV (reference sequence). The CDR3 bases are TGTGCCAGCAGTTCTACAGGGATCGTGGGAGAGCAGTACTTC. It translates to CASSSTGIVGEQYF.